These T cell receptor beta chains were read from a single sample in a study of cytomegalovirus exposure and HLA in healthy donors. Generated by immunoSEQ multiplex PCR, the TCRdb table keeps only in-frame clones and is missing some. The table lists over 30,000 clones. Sequenced: PBMCs. These receptors all come from a man aged 35 to 55 in good health and CMV-seronegative. Each CDR3 is given with its conserved first and last residue. Each record gives: V gene, J gene, D gene, CDR3 DNA, CDR3 protein. D genes are given only for firm matches.

>TRBV19|TRBJ2-7|.
TGTGCCAGTAGTGTATCCTCGGGACTGGATGGGTACGAGCAGTACTTC
CASSVSSGLDGYEQYF
>TRBV29-1|TRBJ1-2|.
TGCAGCGTTGATGGTGGGCCAGGGCCCGTAACTCATGGCTACACCTTC
CSVDGGPGPVTHGYTF
>TRBV28|TRBJ1-1|TRBD1
TGTGCCAGCAGTTTCGACCGGACAGGGGGCCACACTGAAGCTTTCTTT
CASSFDRTGGHTEAFF
>TRBV18|TRBJ1-2|.
TGTGCCAGCTCACCTACACAAAACTATGGCTACACCTTC
CASSPTQNYGYTF
>TRBV6-1|TRBJ1-1|TRBD1
TGTGCCATCCTGGGACAGGAGAACACTGAAGCTTTCTTT
CAILGQENTEAFF
>TRBV29-1|TRBJ2-2|.
TGCAGCGTTCAGGGACACAACACCGGGGAGCTGTTTTTT
CSVQGHNTGELFF
>TRBV30|TRBJ2-7|TRBD2
TGTGCCTGGAGTAAACTAGCGGTGGGTGGGAAAGAGCAGTACTTC
CAWSKLAVGGKEQYF
>TRBV30|TRBJ2-7|.
TGTGCCTGGAGTGTTGCCCCGCCCGGGGTCTACGAGCAGTACTTC
CAWSVAPPGVYEQYF
>TRBV29-1|TRBJ2-7|TRBD1
TGCAGCGTACAGGGGGAAGCCTACGAGCAGTACTTC
CSVQGEAYEQYF
>TRBV5-1|TRBJ1-3|.
TGCGCCAGCAGCTTTTTGGAGGGAGGAAAAGCTGGAAACACCATATATTTT
CASSFLEGGKAGNTIYF
>TRBV25-1|TRBJ1-2|.
TGTGCCAGCAGTGAGACAGTCTATGGCTACACCTTC
CASSETVYGYTF
>TRBV4-3|TRBJ2-1|TRBD2
TGCGCCAGCAGTGGGGGAGGGGATGAGCAGTTCTTC
CASSGGGDEQFF
>TRBV7-5|TRBJ1-1|.
TGTGTCAGAAGCGTCAACGGGACAGGCGACATGAACACTGAAGCTTTCTTT
CVRSVNGTGDMNTEAFF
>TRBV9|TRBJ2-3|TRBD2
TGTGCCAGCAGCGTAGGGAATGTGGTAGCGGGAGGGCGGAGCACAGATACGCAGTATTTT
CASSVGNVVAGGRSTDTQYF
>TRBV6-4|TRBJ2-1|TRBD1
TGTGCCAGCAGTGTGTTCCGGGACAGCCCCAACAATGAGCAGTTCTTC
CASSVFRDSPNNEQFF
>TRBV4-2|TRBJ1-1|.
TGTGCCAGCAGCCAAGATAGGAGAGGAGGCACTGAAGCTTTCTTT
CASSQDRRGGTEAFF
>TRBV5-1|TRBJ2-1|TRBD2
TGCGCCAGCAGCCAAGGGACTAGCGGGAGCCCCTTCAATGAGCAGTTCTTC
CASSQGTSGSPFNEQFF